The clone carrying this T cell receptor beta chain was counted a few times. Its antigen is not identified. Unique molecular identifiers were incorporated into the prepared TCRbeta library. TCRdb called the PCR reads again in MiXCR, with one record for every CDR3 protein. The repertoire holds over 100,000 distinct CDR3 sequences, with under 13% as singletons. The sample is drawn from a study of T-cell reconstitution after alpha-beta-depleted transplantation in children. Study results and caveats: Two months or so post-transplant, alpha-beta T cells reportedly derived from several hundred expanded graft clones.

Germline V gene sequence: CDR1 MNHNS, CDR2 SASEGT. Trimming left V 6 bases short and J 4 bases short, with 14 bases between. This CDR3 has 14 amino acids. Source: PBMCs, taken before TCRalphabeta/CD19-depleted stem cell transplant. The receptor was derived from a boy aged 2 to 10 with acute lymphoblastic leukemia, due to receive a stem cell transplant. The chain uses TRBV6-1 and TRBJ2-3; a possible D gene is TRBD2 (5 bases). DNA for the CDR3: TGTGCCAGCAGCCCACTAGTGACGCCAGATACGCAGTATTTT. Translated, it gives CASSPLVTPDTQYF.